Listed below are T cell receptor beta chains from one sample, sequenced in a study of OX40 agonist ivuxolimab in advanced cancers. The assay was immunoSEQ multiplex PCR, and TCRdb's table has in-frame clones only and misses some. The sample contains fewer than 85,000 clones, around four fifths of which appear only once. The material was CD4+ or CD8+ T cells sorted from blood, obtained in a trial of the OX40 agonist ivuxolimab. The receptor set was obtained from an adult with an advanced solid tumor such as melanoma, head and neck, liver or kidney cancer. CDR3s include the opening cysteine and the closing phenylalanine or tryptophan. The order of the fields is CDR3 DNA, CDR3 protein, D gene, V gene, clone size, J gene. A D gene is named only where the DNA matches it firmly. Size is stated for part of the rows, as once, few or many counts, or as a class when the clone is expanded.

CDR3 DNA: TGTGCCAGCAGCCCCCGACAGGGTGGTGAACTGTTTTTT
CDR3 protein: CASSPRQGGELFF
D gene: TRBD1
V gene: TRBV7-9
clone size: NA
J gene: TRBJ1-4

CDR3 DNA: TGCGCCAGCAGCTTGGGGGCTAACCCAGACTCAGATACGCAGTATTTT
CDR3 protein: CASSLGANPDSDTQYF
D gene: NA
V gene: TRBV5-1
clone size: NA
J gene: TRBJ2-3

CDR3 DNA: TGTGCCAGCAGCTCCTTTGTTAAACAAGAGACCCAGTACTTC
CDR3 protein: CASSSFVKQETQYF
D gene: NA
V gene: TRBV28
clone size: NA
J gene: TRBJ2-5

CDR3 DNA: TGTGCCAGCAGTTTGGGGGGACTTTATGGCTACACCTTC
CDR3 protein: CASSLGGLYGYTF
D gene: NA
V gene: TRBV28
clone size: NA
J gene: TRBJ1-2

CDR3 DNA: TGCGCCAGCAGCCTGAGGGACGTATCATACGAGCAGTACTTC
CDR3 protein: CASSLRDVSYEQYF
D gene: NA
V gene: TRBV4-1
clone size: NA
J gene: TRBJ2-7

CDR3 DNA: TGTGCCAGCAGTGAGGGGCCAGTCTCCTATGGCTACACCTTC
CDR3 protein: CASSEGPVSYGYTF
D gene: NA
V gene: TRBV6-1
clone size: NA
J gene: TRBJ1-2

CDR3 DNA: TGTGCCAGCCGGTGGAGTGACACCGGGGAGCTGTTTTTT
CDR3 protein: CASRWSDTGELFF
D gene: NA
V gene: TRBV6-5
clone size: NA
J gene: TRBJ2-2

CDR3 DNA: TGTGCCAGTAGTCTCGGACTAGCGGGCCTTCCCCTGGAGACCCAGTACTTC
CDR3 protein: CASSLGLAGLPLETQYF
D gene: TRBD2
V gene: TRBV19
clone size: NA
J gene: TRBJ2-5

CDR3 DNA: TGTGCCAGCAGTGGGGGACTTTGGGGATATGGCTACACCTTC
CDR3 protein: CASSGGLWGYGYTF
D gene: NA
V gene: TRBV28
clone size: NA
J gene: TRBJ1-2

CDR3 DNA: TGTGCCAGCAGCTTAAATAGCGGGAGGGTGAATACGCAGTATTTT
CDR3 protein: CASSLNSGRVNTQYF
D gene: TRBD2
V gene: TRBV7-3
clone size: NA
J gene: TRBJ2-3

CDR3 DNA: TGTGCCAGTAGTATTAGGGGTGGGGGCAATCAGCCCCAGCATTTT
CDR3 protein: CASSIRGGGNQPQHF
D gene: NA
V gene: TRBV19
clone size: NA
J gene: TRBJ1-5

CDR3 DNA: TGCACCAGCAGCCCGTGGGGGGAGATGAACACTGAAGCTTTCTTT
CDR3 protein: CTSSPWGEMNTEAFF
D gene: NA
V gene: TRBV1
clone size: NA
J gene: TRBJ1-1

CDR3 DNA: TGTGCCAGCAGCTTAAATGGGGGACAGGGGGTAGGAGAGCAGTACTTC
CDR3 protein: CASSLNGGQGVGEQYF
D gene: TRBD1
V gene: TRBV7-3
clone size: NA
J gene: TRBJ2-7

CDR3 DNA: TGTGCCTGGAGTGTAGGACTTCAAGAGACCCAGTACTTC
CDR3 protein: CAWSVGLQETQYF
D gene: NA
V gene: TRBV30
clone size: NA
J gene: TRBJ2-5

CDR3 DNA: TGTGCCAGCAGCGCAGGGGTCCAGAGGTACGAGCAGTACTTC
CDR3 protein: CASSAGVQRYEQYF
D gene: NA
V gene: TRBV9
clone size: NA
J gene: TRBJ2-7

CDR3 DNA: TGCGCCAGCGCCGGGGGACAGGTGGGCACAGATACGCAGTATTTT
CDR3 protein: CASAGGQVGTDTQYF
D gene: TRBD1
V gene: TRBV4-1
clone size: NA
J gene: TRBJ2-3

CDR3 DNA: TGTGCCAGCAGCTATCAACAGGGGGCTGGGGAGACCCAGTACTTC
CDR3 protein: CASSYQQGAGETQYF
D gene: TRBD1
V gene: TRBV11-1
clone size: NA
J gene: TRBJ2-5

CDR3 DNA: TGTGCCAGCAGCTCGACAGGGAACACTGAAGCTTTCTTT
CDR3 protein: CASSSTGNTEAFF
D gene: NA
V gene: TRBV7-6
clone size: NA
J gene: TRBJ1-1

CDR3 DNA: TGTGCCAGCAGCTTGGCAGGCCTCTCCTATAATTCACCCCTCCACTTT
CDR3 protein: CASSLAGLSYNSPLHF
D gene: NA
V gene: TRBV7-8
clone size: NA
J gene: TRBJ1-6

CDR3 DNA: TGTGCCAGCAGCTTAGCCGGACACCTTGGCTACACCTTC
CDR3 protein: CASSLAGHLGYTF
D gene: NA
V gene: TRBV7-8
clone size: NA
J gene: TRBJ1-2

CDR3 DNA: TGTGCCAGCACCACGACAGGGAGGGATTCACCCCTCCACTTT
CDR3 protein: CASTTTGRDSPLHF
D gene: TRBD1
V gene: TRBV7-2
clone size: NA
J gene: TRBJ1-6

CDR3 DNA: TGTGCCAGCAGCTTAAGAAAGGCCGGGGGGACAGATACGCAGTATTTT
CDR3 protein: CASSLRKAGGTDTQYF
D gene: TRBD2
V gene: TRBV7-9
clone size: NA
J gene: TRBJ2-3

CDR3 DNA: TGTGCCAGTAGTACTCAGGGTACGAATTCACCCCTCCACTTT
CDR3 protein: CASSTQGTNSPLHF
D gene: NA
V gene: TRBV19
clone size: few
J gene: TRBJ1-6

CDR3 DNA: TGTGCCAGCAGTGACTACACTGAAGCTTTCTTT
CDR3 protein: CASSDYTEAFF
D gene: NA
V gene: TRBV2
clone size: NA
J gene: TRBJ1-1

CDR3 DNA: TGTGCCAGTAGTATAGCGGGCTCTCGCGGGCCCCAGTACTTC
CDR3 protein: CASSIAGSRGPQYF
D gene: NA
V gene: TRBV19
clone size: NA
J gene: TRBJ2-5

CDR3 DNA: TGTGCCAGCAGCTTAGTTTCTGGGCGGGGTGAGCAGTTCTTC
CDR3 protein: CASSLVSGRGEQFF
D gene: NA
V gene: TRBV11-3
clone size: NA
J gene: TRBJ2-1

CDR3 DNA: TGTGCCAGCAGCCAACCCCGGGTATCAGAAAAACTGTTTTTT
CDR3 protein: CASSQPRVSEKLFF
D gene: NA
V gene: TRBV13
clone size: NA
J gene: TRBJ1-4

CDR3 DNA: TGTGCCAGCCATCAACGTATGGCAGGGAACACTGAAGCTTTCTTT
CDR3 protein: CASHQRMAGNTEAFF
D gene: NA
V gene: TRBV6-1
clone size: NA
J gene: TRBJ1-1

CDR3 DNA: TGTGCCAGCATCCCGGGACTAGCCTCAGATACGCAGTATTTT
CDR3 protein: CASIPGLASDTQYF
D gene: TRBD2
V gene: TRBV7-2
clone size: once
J gene: TRBJ2-3

CDR3 DNA: TGTGCCATCAGCGACGAATCAGATACGCAGTATTTT
CDR3 protein: CAISDESDTQYF
D gene: NA
V gene: TRBV10-3
clone size: once
J gene: TRBJ2-3

CDR3 DNA: TGTGCCAGTAGTATAGGGATCGGGAACACTGAAGCTTTCTTT
CDR3 protein: CASSIGIGNTEAFF
D gene: NA
V gene: TRBV19
clone size: NA
J gene: TRBJ1-1

CDR3 DNA: TGTGCCAGCACGCGTCAGATCACTGAAGCTTTCTTT
CDR3 protein: CASTRQITEAFF
D gene: NA
V gene: TRBV2
clone size: NA
J gene: TRBJ1-1

CDR3 DNA: TGCGCCAGCAGCCCCCGTACCGGGACAGGCGTCGAAGGCCAGTACTTC
CDR3 protein: CASSPRTGTGVEGQYF
D gene: TRBD1
V gene: TRBV5-1
clone size: NA
J gene: TRBJ2-5

CDR3 DNA: TGTGCCAGTAGTTCCCATGGGGAGACCCAGTACTTC
CDR3 protein: CASSSHGETQYF
D gene: NA
V gene: TRBV19
clone size: NA
J gene: TRBJ2-5

CDR3 DNA: TGTGCCAGCAGTGACTTGGACAGGGTTAGCGAAAAACTGTTTTTT
CDR3 protein: CASSDLDRVSEKLFF
D gene: TRBD1
V gene: TRBV25-1
clone size: NA
J gene: TRBJ1-4

CDR3 DNA: TGTGCCAGCAGCGTAGGCATTTTGGGAGAGACCCAGTACTTC
CDR3 protein: CASSVGILGETQYF
D gene: NA
V gene: TRBV9
clone size: once
J gene: TRBJ2-5

CDR3 DNA: TGTGCCAGCAGCGGGGGGGCGAACACTGAAGCTTTCTTT
CDR3 protein: CASSGGANTEAFF
D gene: NA
V gene: TRBV9
clone size: NA
J gene: TRBJ1-1

CDR3 DNA: TGTGCCAGCAGCTTTAGCGGGCAAGGGAGGTACAATGAGCAGTTCTTC
CDR3 protein: CASSFSGQGRYNEQFF
D gene: TRBD2
V gene: TRBV11-2
clone size: NA
J gene: TRBJ2-1

CDR3 DNA: TGTGCCAGCAGAGGACAGGGGTCTTCCTTTGAAGCTTTCTTT
CDR3 protein: CASRGQGSSFEAFF
D gene: TRBD1
V gene: TRBV6-1
clone size: NA
J gene: TRBJ1-1

CDR3 DNA: TGTGCCAGCAGCGTAGGTTCCATCAGTCCGGCCCAGTACTTC
CDR3 protein: CASSVGSISPAQYF
D gene: NA
V gene: TRBV9
clone size: NA
J gene: TRBJ2-5

CDR3 DNA: TGTGCCAGCACCCGGACAGGGACGGGTGGCTACACCTTC
CDR3 protein: CASTRTGTGGYTF
D gene: TRBD1
V gene: TRBV6-1
clone size: NA
J gene: TRBJ1-2

CDR3 DNA: TGCGCCAGCAGCCCCGGGGGGGCCCCTTACAATGAGCAGTTCTTC
CDR3 protein: CASSPGGAPYNEQFF
D gene: TRBD2
V gene: TRBV5-1
clone size: NA
J gene: TRBJ2-1

CDR3 DNA: TGTGCCAGCAGCTTAGCGTACGACAGAAACACCGGGGAGCTGTTTTTT
CDR3 protein: CASSLAYDRNTGELFF
D gene: NA
V gene: TRBV7-9
clone size: NA
J gene: TRBJ2-2

CDR3 DNA: TGTGCCTGGGCTGAGACAGGGGGCGCGGGTCAGCCCCAGCATTTT
CDR3 protein: CAWAETGGAGQPQHF
D gene: TRBD1
V gene: TRBV30
clone size: NA
J gene: TRBJ1-5

CDR3 DNA: TGTGCCAGCAGTTATGGGGCGGCGGAGACCCAGTACTTC
CDR3 protein: CASSYGAAETQYF
D gene: NA
V gene: TRBV27
clone size: once
J gene: TRBJ2-5

CDR3 DNA: TGTGCCAGCTCAGACTCGGGGTTACATGGCTACACCTTC
CDR3 protein: CASSDSGLHGYTF
D gene: NA
V gene: TRBV18
clone size: NA
J gene: TRBJ1-2

CDR3 DNA: TGTGCCAGCAGCACCGGCAGGGAGAAGGCCTACGAGCAGTACTTC
CDR3 protein: CASSTGREKAYEQYF
D gene: NA
V gene: TRBV21-1
clone size: NA
J gene: TRBJ2-7

CDR3 DNA: TGCGCCAGCAGCCGGGACGGAACTAATGAAAAACTGTTTTTT
CDR3 protein: CASSRDGTNEKLFF
D gene: NA
V gene: TRBV5-1
clone size: NA
J gene: TRBJ1-4

CDR3 DNA: TGTGCCAGCAGCGTAGGGCTGCTCTACAATGAGCAGTTCTTC
CDR3 protein: CASSVGLLYNEQFF
D gene: NA
V gene: TRBV9
clone size: NA
J gene: TRBJ2-1

CDR3 DNA: TGCGCCAGCAGCTTTGGGGACGGTTTAGATACGCAGTATTTT
CDR3 protein: CASSFGDGLDTQYF
D gene: NA
V gene: TRBV5-1
clone size: once
J gene: TRBJ2-3

CDR3 DNA: TGTGCCAGCAGTTTTACGTCCGTGCGGGGGAAACTGTTTTTT
CDR3 protein: CASSFTSVRGKLFF
D gene: TRBD2
V gene: TRBV27
clone size: NA
J gene: TRBJ2-2

CDR3 DNA: TGTGCCGGCCACAGGGGGCGAAGCACAGATACGCAGTATTTT
CDR3 protein: CAGHRGRSTDTQYF
D gene: TRBD1
V gene: TRBV30
clone size: few
J gene: TRBJ2-3

CDR3 DNA: TGTGCCAGCAGCTTAGCCATAGGGCGGAGCATGAACACTGAAGCTTTCTTT
CDR3 protein: CASSLAIGRSMNTEAFF
D gene: NA
V gene: TRBV7-2
clone size: NA
J gene: TRBJ1-1

CDR3 DNA: TGTGCCAGCAGCGGACTAGCGGGTACAGATACGCAGTATTTT
CDR3 protein: CASSGLAGTDTQYF
D gene: TRBD2
V gene: TRBV27
clone size: NA
J gene: TRBJ2-3

CDR3 DNA: TGTGCCAGCACCTTAACCCCAGGGTCCTATGGCTACACCTTC
CDR3 protein: CASTLTPGSYGYTF
D gene: NA
V gene: TRBV6-1
clone size: NA
J gene: TRBJ1-2